This TCR beta chain was retrieved from a study of graft-versus-host responses after intestinal transplantation. Background on the study: Anti-thymocyte globulin induction, then tacrolimus and steroids for around 3 years, went to all recipients.

V lost 2 bases to trimming and J lost 4 bases, with 14 bases between them. The germline CDR1 and CDR2 sequences are MNHEY and SVGAGI. The CDR3 sequence is 15 residues long. Clones were sequenced by immunoSEQ multiplex PCR, and TCRdb holds only the in-frame ones, with some missing. The data hold 57,000 or so clones, with 91% observed a single time. Points from the study as a whole: Circulating GvH clones peaking coincided with falling HvG clones soon after transplant. Recipient marrow held GvH clones, some first seen in ileum or blood. Those patients showing graft-donor T cell macrochimerism displayed high graft-versus-host to host-versus-graft clonal ratios in allografts.

As to this clone: No antigen is known for it.

V gene TRBV6-5 combines with J gene TRBJ2-5; TRBD2 might be the D (5 bases). The receptor was derived from a human patient who received an intestinal transplant, so some T cells may come from the graft donor. Sequenced here: PBMCs, sampled 118 days after intestinal transplantation. The DNA of the CDR3 is TGTGCCAGCAGTTACACAGTCCCTGCGGGAGAGACCCAGTACTTC. Translation: CASSYTVPAGETQYF.